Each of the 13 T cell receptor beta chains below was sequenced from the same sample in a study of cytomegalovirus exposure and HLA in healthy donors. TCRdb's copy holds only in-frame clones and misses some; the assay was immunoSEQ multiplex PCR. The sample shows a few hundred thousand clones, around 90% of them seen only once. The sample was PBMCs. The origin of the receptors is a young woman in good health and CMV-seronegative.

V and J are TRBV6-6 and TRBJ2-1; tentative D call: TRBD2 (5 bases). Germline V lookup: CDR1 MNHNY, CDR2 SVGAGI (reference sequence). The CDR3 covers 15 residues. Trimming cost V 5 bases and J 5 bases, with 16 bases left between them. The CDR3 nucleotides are TGTGCCAGCAGTCAGGCCGGGCGGGCCAACAATGAGCAGTTCTTC. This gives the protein CASSQAGRANNEQFF.

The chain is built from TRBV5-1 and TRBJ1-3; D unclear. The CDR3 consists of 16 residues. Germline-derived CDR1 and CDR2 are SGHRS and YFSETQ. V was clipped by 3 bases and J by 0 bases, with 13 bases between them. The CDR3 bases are TGCGCCAGCAGCTCTGGTCAGGTGCCCTCTGGAAACACCATATATTTT. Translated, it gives CASSSGQVPSGNTIYF. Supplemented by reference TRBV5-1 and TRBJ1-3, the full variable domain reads KAGVTQTPRYLIKTRGQQVTLSCSPISGHRSVSWYQQTPGQGLQFLFEYFSETQRNKGNFPGRFSGRQFSNSRSEMNVSTLELGDSALYLCASSSGQVPSGNTIYFGEGSWLTVV.

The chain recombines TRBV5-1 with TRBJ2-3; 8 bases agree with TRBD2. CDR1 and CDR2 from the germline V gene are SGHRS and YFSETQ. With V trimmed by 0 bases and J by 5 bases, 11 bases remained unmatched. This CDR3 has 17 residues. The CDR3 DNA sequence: TGCGCCAGCAGCTTGGCCTCAACGGGAGGGCCCGGAGATACGCAGTATTTT. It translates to CASSLASTGGPGDTQYF.

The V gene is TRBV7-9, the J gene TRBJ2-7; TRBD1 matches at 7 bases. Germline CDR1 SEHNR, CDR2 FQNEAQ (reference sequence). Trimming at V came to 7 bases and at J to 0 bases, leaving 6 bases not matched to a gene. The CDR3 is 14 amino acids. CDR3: CASTSTGSSYEQYF. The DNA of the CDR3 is TGTGCCAGCACCTCGACAGGGAGCTCCTACGAGCAGTACTTC.

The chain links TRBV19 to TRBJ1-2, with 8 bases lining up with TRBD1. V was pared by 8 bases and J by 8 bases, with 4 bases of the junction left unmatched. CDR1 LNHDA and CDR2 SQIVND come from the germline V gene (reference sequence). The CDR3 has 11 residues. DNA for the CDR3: TGTGCCAGTCGACAGGGGTTAGGCTACACCTTC. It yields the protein CASRQGLGYTF. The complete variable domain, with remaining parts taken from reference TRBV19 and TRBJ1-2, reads DGGITQSPKYLFRKEGQNVTLSCEQNLNHDAMYWYRQDPGQGLRLIYYSQIVNDFQKGDIAEGYSVSREKKESFPLTVTSAQKNPTAFYLCASRQGLGYTFGSGTRLTVV.

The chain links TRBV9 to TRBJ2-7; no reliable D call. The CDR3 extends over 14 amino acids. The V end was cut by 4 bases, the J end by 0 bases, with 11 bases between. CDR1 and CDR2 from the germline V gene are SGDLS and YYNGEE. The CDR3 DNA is TGTGCCAGCAGCCGAACTGTAAACTCCTACGAGCAGTACTTC. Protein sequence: CASSRTVNSYEQYF.

The CDR3 loop reads CASRGEVTYEQYF. CDR3 coding DNA: TGCGCCAGCCGAGGGGAGGTGACTTATGAGCAGTACTTC. The chain uses TRBV5-1 and TRBJ2-7, with D possibly being TRBD2 (6 bases). Germline V gene lookup returns CDR1 SGHRS and CDR2 YFSETQ. CDR3 size: 13 residues. The V gene lost 7 bases and the J gene lost 7 bases, with 18 bases spanning the gap.

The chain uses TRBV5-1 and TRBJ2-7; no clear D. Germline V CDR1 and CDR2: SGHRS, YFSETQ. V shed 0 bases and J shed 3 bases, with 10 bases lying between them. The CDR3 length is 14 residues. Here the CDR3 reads CASSLASRSYEQYF. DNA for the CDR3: TGCGCCAGCAGCTTGGCGTCTAGAAGCTACGAGCAGTACTTC.

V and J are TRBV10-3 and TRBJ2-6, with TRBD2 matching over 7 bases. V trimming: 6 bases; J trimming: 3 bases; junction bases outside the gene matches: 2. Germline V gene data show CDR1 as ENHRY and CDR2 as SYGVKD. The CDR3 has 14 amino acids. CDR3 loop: CAIRREGGANVLTF. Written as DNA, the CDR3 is TGTGCCATCAGAAGGGAGGGTGGGGCCAACGTCCTGACTTTC.

The CDR3 bases are TGTGCCAGCAGTCCCACAGGGGATCGGGTAAACACTGAAGCTTTCTTT. Encoded protein: CASSPTGDRVNTEAFF. V usage is TRBV28 and J usage is TRBJ1-1, with 7 positions matching TRBD1. The V gene's germline CDR1 is MDHEN and CDR2 SYDVKM. J gave up 2 bases and V 5 bases, and 11 bases lay outside the gene matches. CDR3 length: 16 residues.

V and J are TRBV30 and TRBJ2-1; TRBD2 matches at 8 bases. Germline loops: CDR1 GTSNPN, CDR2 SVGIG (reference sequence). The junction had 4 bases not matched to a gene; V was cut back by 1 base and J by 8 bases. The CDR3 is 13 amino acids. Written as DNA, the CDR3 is TGTGCCTGGAGTGCCCACGGGAGGGATGAGCAGTTCTTC. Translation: CAWSAHGRDEQFF. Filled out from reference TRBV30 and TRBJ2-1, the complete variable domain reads SQTIHQWPATLVQPVGSPLSLECTVEGTSNPNLYWYRQAAGRGLQLLFYSVGIGQISSEVPQNLSASRPQDRQFILSSKKLLLSDSGFYLCAWSAHGRDEQFFGPGTRLTVL.

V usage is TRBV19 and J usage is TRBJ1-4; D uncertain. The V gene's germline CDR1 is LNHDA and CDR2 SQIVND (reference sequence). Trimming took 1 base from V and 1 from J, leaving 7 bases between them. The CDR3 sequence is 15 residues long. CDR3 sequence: CASSIAAGTNEKLFF. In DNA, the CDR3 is TGTGCCAGTAGTATAGCTGCGGGAACTAATGAAAAACTGTTTTTT.

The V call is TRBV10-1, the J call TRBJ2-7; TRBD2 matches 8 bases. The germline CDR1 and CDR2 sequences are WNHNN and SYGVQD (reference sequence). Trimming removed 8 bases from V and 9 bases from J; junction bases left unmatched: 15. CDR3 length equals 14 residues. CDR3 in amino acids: CASRDGGGQVWQYF. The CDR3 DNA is TGCGCCAGCCGCGACGGGGGGGGACAAGTTTGGCAGTACTTC.